This T cell receptor beta chain was sequenced in a study of T cell changes during pregnancy in multiple sclerosis (dated by TCRdb to about 2019). Regarding the complete study: The study examined how the T cell repertoire changed over the course of pregnancy in women with multiple sclerosis.

Library method: the immunoSEQ multiplex PCR assay. The table was pulled from immuneACCESS by TCRdb, which kept in-frame rearrangements only. Such tables lose some clones; where checked, under half of the loss comes from unresolved V genes, and the rest has no known cause. This sample is represented by some 81,000 clones; 89% of them were singletons. The ten most abundant clones make up 1.5% to 2% of the sample. The cysteine opens and the phenylalanine closes a CDR3 of 14 amino acids. The DNA shown is the 42-base CDR3, in frame from base 1. For this chain, trimming is 9 bases at the V end and 2 bases at the J end, and the number of junction bases without a gene match is 7. Sequences SEHNR (CDR1) and FQNEAQ (CDR2) are obtained from the germline V gene (reference sequence). Comment on this clone: It lacks a known antigen. There are no base qualities to consult, and no much larger clone falls within one base.

The receptor's source is a female donor with multiple sclerosis, enrolled in a pregnancy study. Specimen: peripheral blood, collected before pregnancy. The receptor chain draws on TRBV7-9 and TRBJ2-4; TRBD1 fits 7 bases in the junction. The CDR3 protein is CASSRQGPKNIQYF. The DNA sequence is as follows: TGTGCCAGTTCCAGACAGGGCCCCAAAAACATTCAGTACTTC.